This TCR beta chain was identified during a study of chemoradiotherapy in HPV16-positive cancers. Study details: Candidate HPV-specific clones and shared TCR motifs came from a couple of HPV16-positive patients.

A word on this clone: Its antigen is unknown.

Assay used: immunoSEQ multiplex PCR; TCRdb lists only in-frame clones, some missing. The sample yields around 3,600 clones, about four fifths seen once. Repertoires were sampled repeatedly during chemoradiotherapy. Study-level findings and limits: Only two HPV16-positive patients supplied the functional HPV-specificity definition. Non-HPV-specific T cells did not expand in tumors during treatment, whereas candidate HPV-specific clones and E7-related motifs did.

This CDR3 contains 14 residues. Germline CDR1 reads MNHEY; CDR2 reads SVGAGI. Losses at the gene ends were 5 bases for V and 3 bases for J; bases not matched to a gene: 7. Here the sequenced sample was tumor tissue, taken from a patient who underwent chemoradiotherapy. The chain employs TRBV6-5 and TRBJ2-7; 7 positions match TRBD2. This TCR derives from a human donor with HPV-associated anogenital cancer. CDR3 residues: CASSAMAGVYEQYF. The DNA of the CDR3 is TGTGCCAGCAGTGCGATGGCGGGAGTCTACGAGCAGTACTTC.